These T cell receptor beta chains were read from a single sample in a study of metastatic and nonmetastatic thyroid tumors. From the PCR reads, TCRdb re-called clones with MiXCR. The repertoire has about 6,400 clones, roughly 32% of them found once; the top ten carry 15% to 20%. The sequenced sample consisted of adjacent normal tissue. These receptors came from a female donor with papillary thyroid cancer or a benign thyroid nodule (not recorded which). Some clones in this sample may be carry-over from other donors' samples. CDR3s include the opening cysteine and the closing phenylalanine or tryptophan. A D gene is named only where the DNA matches it firmly. Expanded clones get a size class; other rows say once, few or many, or leave the size out.

TRBJ1-2 | TRBV7-3 | . | . | TGTGCCAGCAGCCTTGGCAGGGTGGATGGCTACACCTTC | CASSLGRVDGYTF
TRBJ2-1 | TRBV6-1 | TRBD2 | . | TGTGCCACGCAGGGGACTAGAGGACACAGTGAGCAGTTCTTC | CATQGTRGHSEQFF
TRBJ1-1 | TRBV20-1 | TRBD1 | . | TGCAGTGCTAAGAAGACAGGGAGGACTGAAGCTTTCTTT | CSAKKTGRTEAFF
TRBJ1-6 | TRBV4-1 | TRBD1 | medium-sized | TGCGCCAGCAGCCAAGGACAGGGAAGTTCACCCCTCCACTTT | CASSQGQGSSPLHF
TRBJ2-7 | TRBV5-1 | . | medium-sized | TGCGCCAGCAATGACGGGGGGCGCGTCGAGCAGTACTTC | CASNDGGRVEQYF
TRBJ2-7 | TRBV19 | . | few | TGTGCCAGTAGTTATAGGGTGTTTCCCTACGAGCAGTACTTC | CASSYRVFPYEQYF
TRBJ1-1 | TRBV28 | . | few | TGTGCCAGCAGGCCCCTCTCGGGACTTAACACTGAAGCTTTCTTT | CASRPLSGLNTEAFF
TRBJ1-1 | TRBV5-1 | TRBD1 | once | TGCGCCAGCAAAGTCTCCGGACAGGAGAACACTGAAGCTTTCTTT | CASKVSGQENTEAFF
TRBJ2-7 | TRBV6-1 | TRBD1 | large | TGTGCCAGCAGTGAAGCGCCGGACAGGCCTTCTTCCTACGAGCAGTACTTC | CASSEAPDRPSSYEQYF
TRBJ2-7 | TRBV7-9 | . | few | TGTGCCAGCAGCTTAGGGTCCGGCGAGCAGTACTTC | CASSLGSGEQYF
TRBJ1-6 | TRBV11-2 | . | . | TGTGCCAGCGGCGCCAGCTTCAGTGGGTCACCCCTCCACTTT | CASGASFSGSPLHF
TRBJ2-2 | TRBV5-1 | . | medium-sized | TGCGCCAGCGCTGGCAGCTCGAACACCGGGGAGCTGTTTTTT | CASAGSSNTGELFF
TRBJ2-7 | TRBV27 | TRBD1 | few | TGTGCCAGCAGTTTTTCAGGGACAGGGGGCACCCCCTACGAGCAGTACTTC | CASSFSGTGGTPYEQYF
TRBJ1-1 | TRBV14 | . | many | TGTGCCAGCAGCCCAAGACAGGCCATGAACACTGAAGCTTTCTTT | CASSPRQAMNTEAFF
TRBJ2-6 | TRBV6-2/TRBV6-3 | . | . | TGTGCCAGCAGCACAGACAGTAGCTCTGGGGCCAACGTCCTGACTTTC | CASSTDSSSGANVLTF
TRBJ2-3 | TRBV6-1 | . | few | TGTGCCAGCATGGGGCGGACGTCTAGCACAGATACGCAGTATTTT | CASMGRTSSTDTQYF
TRBJ2-7 | TRBV7-3 | . | few | TGTGCCAGCAGCGTCCCCTCGGGAGCAACAATTCTCTACGAGCAGTACTTC | CASSVPSGATILYEQYF
TRBJ1-2 | TRBV6-1 | TRBD1 | . | TGTGCCAGCAGTATTGGACAGGCTACCTCTAACTATGGCTACACCTTC | CASSIGQATSNYGYTF
TRBJ1-2 | TRBV6-1 | . | few | TGTGCCAGCAGAACCGGGACACTTTATGGCTACACCTTC | CASRTGTLYGYTF
TRBJ2-7 | TRBV5-4 | . | once | TGTGCCAGCAGCTTGGCCGGAGGAGTGAGCTCCTACGAGCGGTACTTC | CASSLAGGVSSYERYF
TRBJ1-1 | TRBV6-2/TRBV6-3 | . | few | TGTGCCAGCACGGGGTTTCCGTCTGAAGCTTTCTTT | CASTGFPSEAFF
TRBJ2-7 | TRBV19 | TRBD2 | . | TGTGCCAGTAGTCGGGACTACTCCTACGAGCAGTACTTC | CASSRDYSYEQYF
TRBJ1-5 | TRBV28 | . | . | TGTGCCAGCAGTCTGTGGGAAGCGGACAATCATGCCCAGCATTTT | CASSLWEADNHAQHF
TRBJ1-1 | TRBV28 | TRBD1 | few | TGTGCCAGCAGGTTCCTCCGGGACAGGGGGACTGAAGCTTTCTTT | CASRFLRDRGTEAFF
TRBJ2-7 | TRBV30 | TRBD2 | . | TGTGCCTGGAGACTAGCGGGATCCTACGAGCAGTACTTC | CAWRLAGSYEQYF